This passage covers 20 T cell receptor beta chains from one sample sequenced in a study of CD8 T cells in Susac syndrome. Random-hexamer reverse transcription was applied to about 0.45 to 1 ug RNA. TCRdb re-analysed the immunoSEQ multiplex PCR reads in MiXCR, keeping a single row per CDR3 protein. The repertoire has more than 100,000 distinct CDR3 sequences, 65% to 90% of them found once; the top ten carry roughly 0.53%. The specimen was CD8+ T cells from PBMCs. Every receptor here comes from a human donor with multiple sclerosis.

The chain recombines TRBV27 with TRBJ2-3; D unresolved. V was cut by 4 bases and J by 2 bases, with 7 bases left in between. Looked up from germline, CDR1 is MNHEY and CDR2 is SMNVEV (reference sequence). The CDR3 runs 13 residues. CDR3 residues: CASSSIATDTQYF. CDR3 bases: TGTGCCAGCAGTTCTATCGCCACAGATACGCAGTATTTT.

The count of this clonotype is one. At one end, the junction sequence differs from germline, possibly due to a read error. CDR3 in amino acids: CASSLGTRGSLSENTIYF. The CDR3 DNA is TGTGCCAGCAGCTTGGGAACTCGGGGAAGCCTCTCTGAAAACACCATATATTTT. The rearrangement links TRBV5-5 to TRBJ1-3; D unresolved. Germline CDR1 and CDR2: SGHKS and YYEKEE (reference sequence). The CDR3 loop spans 18 amino acids.

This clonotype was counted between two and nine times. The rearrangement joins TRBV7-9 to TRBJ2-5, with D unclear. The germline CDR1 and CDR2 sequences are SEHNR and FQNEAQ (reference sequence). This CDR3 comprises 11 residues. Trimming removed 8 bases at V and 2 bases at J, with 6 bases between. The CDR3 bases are TGTGCCAGCCATCCTCAAGAGACCCAGTACTTC. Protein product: CASHPQETQYF.

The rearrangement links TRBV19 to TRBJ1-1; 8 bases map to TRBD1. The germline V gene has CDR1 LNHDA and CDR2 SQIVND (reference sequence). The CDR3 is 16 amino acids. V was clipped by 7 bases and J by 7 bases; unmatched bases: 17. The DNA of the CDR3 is TGTGCCAGTAACCAGGACAGGGCAAGGGGCCTTGGTGAAGCTTTCTTT. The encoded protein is CASNQDRARGLGEAFF.

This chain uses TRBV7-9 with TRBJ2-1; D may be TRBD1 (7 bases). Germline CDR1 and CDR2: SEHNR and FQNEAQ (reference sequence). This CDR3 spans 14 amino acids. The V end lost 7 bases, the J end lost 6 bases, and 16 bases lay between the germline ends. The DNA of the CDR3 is TGTGCCAGCACCCCGCAGGGGGGACCCAATGAGCAGTTCTTC. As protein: CASTPQGGPNEQFF.

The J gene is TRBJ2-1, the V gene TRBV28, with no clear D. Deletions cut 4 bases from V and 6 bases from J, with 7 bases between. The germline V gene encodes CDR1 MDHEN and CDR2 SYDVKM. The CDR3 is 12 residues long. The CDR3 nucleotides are TGTGCCAGCAGTTCGGCTAGCAATGAGCAGTTCTTC. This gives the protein CASSSASNEQFF. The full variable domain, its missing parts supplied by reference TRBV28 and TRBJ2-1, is DVKVTQSSRYLVKRTGEKVFLECVQDMDHENMFWYRQDPGLGLRLIYFSYDVKMKEKGDIPEGYSVSREKKERFSLILESASTNQTSMYLCASSSASNEQFFGPGTRLTVL.

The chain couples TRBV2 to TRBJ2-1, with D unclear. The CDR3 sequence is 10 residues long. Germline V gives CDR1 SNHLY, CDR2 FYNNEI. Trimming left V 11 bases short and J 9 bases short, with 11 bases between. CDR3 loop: CASQTSEQFF. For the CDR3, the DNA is TGTGCCTCCCAAACCAGTGAGCAGTTCTTC. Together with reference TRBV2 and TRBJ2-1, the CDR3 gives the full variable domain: EPEVTQTPSHQVTQMGQEVILRCVPISNHLYFYWYRQILGQKVEFLVSFYNNEISEKSEIFDDQFSVERPDGSNFTLKIRSTKLEDSAMYFCASQTSEQFFGPGTRLTVL.

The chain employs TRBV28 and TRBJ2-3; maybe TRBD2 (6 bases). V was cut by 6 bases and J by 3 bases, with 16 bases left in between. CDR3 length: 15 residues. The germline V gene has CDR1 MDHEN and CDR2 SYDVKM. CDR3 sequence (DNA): TGTGCCAGCAGCTTTATTGCCGGAGGGACAGATACGCAGTATTTT. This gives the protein CASSFIAGGTDTQYF. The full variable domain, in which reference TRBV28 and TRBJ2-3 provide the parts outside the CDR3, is DVKVTQSSRYLVKRTGEKVFLECVQDMDHENMFWYRQDPGLGLRLIYFSYDVKMKEKGDIPEGYSVSREKKERFSLILESASTNQTSMYLCASSFIAGGTDTQYFGPGTRLTVL.

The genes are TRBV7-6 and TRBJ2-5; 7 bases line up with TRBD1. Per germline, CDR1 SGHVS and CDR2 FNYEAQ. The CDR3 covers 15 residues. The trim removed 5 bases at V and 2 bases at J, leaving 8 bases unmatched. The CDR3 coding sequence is TGTGCCAGCAGCCACCCGGGACAGAATCAAGAGACCCAGTACTTC. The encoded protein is CASSHPGQNQETQYF.

CDR3: CASSYTRDRSYEQYF. Here the CDR3 DNA reads TGTGCCAGCAGTTACACCCGGGACAGATCCTACGAGCAGTACTTC. The V gene is TRBV6-5, the J gene TRBJ2-7; the match to TRBD1 covers 7 bases. Germline values: CDR1 MNHEY, CDR2 SVGAGI. CDR3 length equals 15 residues. V was clipped by 2 bases and J by 1 base; unmatched bases: 5.

The CDR3 coding sequence is TGTGCCAGCAGCTTAGGGGCTAGCGGGAGAGGAGGCACAGATACGCAGTATTTT. Protein sequence: CASSLGASGRGGTDTQYF. This sequence joins TRBV7-9 and TRBJ2-3; 10 bases align to TRBD2. This CDR3 has 18 amino acids. Looked up from germline, CDR1 is SEHNR and CDR2 is FQNEAQ (reference sequence). Germline trimming cut 1 base from V and 1 base from J; bases unmatched to any gene: 8.

In DNA form, the CDR3 reads TGTGCCAGCAGCCAAAATCTGGGACGAAGCTCCTACAATGAGCAGTTCTTC. This gives the protein CASSQNLGRSSYNEQFF. V is TRBV4-2 and J is TRBJ2-1; D tentatively reads TRBD1 or TRBD2 (5 bases each). Germline V lookup: CDR1 LGHNA, CDR2 YNFKEQ. V dropped 2 bases and J dropped 0 bases, with 14 bases sitting between them. The CDR3 contains 17 residues.

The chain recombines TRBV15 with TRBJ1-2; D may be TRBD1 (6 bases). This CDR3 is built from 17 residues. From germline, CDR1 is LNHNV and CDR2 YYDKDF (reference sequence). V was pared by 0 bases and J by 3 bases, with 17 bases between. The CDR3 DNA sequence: TGTGCCACCAGCAGAGATCTGTCGGGGGGCGCCGACTATGGCTACACCTTC. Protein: CATSRDLSGGADYGYTF.

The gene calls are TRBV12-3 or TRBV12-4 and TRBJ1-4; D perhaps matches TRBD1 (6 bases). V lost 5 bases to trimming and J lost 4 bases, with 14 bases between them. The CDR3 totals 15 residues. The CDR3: CASSLEGHDNEKLFF. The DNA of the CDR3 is TGTGCCAGCAGTCTGGAGGGACACGATAATGAAAAACTGTTTTTT.

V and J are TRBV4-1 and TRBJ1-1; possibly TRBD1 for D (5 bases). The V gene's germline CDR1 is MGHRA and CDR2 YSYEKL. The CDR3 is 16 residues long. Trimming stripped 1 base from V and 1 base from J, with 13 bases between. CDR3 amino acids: CASSQVRGPANTEAFF. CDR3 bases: TGCGCCAGCAGCCAAGTAAGGGGACCAGCGAACACTGAAGCTTTCTTT.

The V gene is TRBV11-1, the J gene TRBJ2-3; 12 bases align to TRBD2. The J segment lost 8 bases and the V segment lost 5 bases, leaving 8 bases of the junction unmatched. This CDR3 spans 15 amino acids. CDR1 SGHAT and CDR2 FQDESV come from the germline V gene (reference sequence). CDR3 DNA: TGTGCCAGCAGCCCGTCTAGCGGGGGGGCCGCTACGCAGTATTTT. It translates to CASSPSSGGAATQYF.

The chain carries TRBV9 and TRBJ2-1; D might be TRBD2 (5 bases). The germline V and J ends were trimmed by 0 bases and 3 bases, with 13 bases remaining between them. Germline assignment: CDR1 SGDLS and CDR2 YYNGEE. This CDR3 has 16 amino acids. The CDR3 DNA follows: TGTGCCAGCAGCGTAGAAGGTGGGAGTAACTACAATGAGCAGTTCTTC. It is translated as CASSVEGGSNYNEQFF.

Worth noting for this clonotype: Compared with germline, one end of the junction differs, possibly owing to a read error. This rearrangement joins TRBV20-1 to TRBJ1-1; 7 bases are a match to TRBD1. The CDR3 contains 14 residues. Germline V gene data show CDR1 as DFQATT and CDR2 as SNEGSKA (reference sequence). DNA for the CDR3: TGCGGTGCTGGAGACAACAACAGGGGTGCTGAAGCTTTCTTT. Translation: CGAGDNNRGAEAFF.

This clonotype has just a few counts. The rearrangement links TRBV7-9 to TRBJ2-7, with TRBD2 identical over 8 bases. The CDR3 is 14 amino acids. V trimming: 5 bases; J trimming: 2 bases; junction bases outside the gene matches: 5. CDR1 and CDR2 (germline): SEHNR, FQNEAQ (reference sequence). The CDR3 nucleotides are TGTGCCAGCAGCGGCGGGGGGCGACCCTACGAGCAGTACTTC. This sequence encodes CASSGGGRPYEQYF. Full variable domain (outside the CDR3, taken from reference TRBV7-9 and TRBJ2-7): DTGVSQNPRHKITKRGQNVTFRCDPISEHNRLYWYRQTLGQGPEFLTYFQNEAQLEKSRLLSDRFSAERPKGSFSTLEIQRTEQGDSAMYLCASSGGGRPYEQYFGPGTRLTVT.

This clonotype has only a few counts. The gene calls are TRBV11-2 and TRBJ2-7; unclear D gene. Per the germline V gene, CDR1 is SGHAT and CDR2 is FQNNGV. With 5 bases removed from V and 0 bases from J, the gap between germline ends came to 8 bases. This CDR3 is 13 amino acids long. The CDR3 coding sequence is TGTGCCAGCAGCGAGGTTCCCTCCTACGAGCAGTACTTC. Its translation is CASSEVPSYEQYF.